This T cell receptor beta chain was sequenced in a study of cytomegalovirus exposure and HLA in healthy donors. As for the donors, each was a healthy bone marrow donor. Regarding this clone: The antigen is not known.

Vbeta (60) and Jbeta (13) primers were used in the PCR. Assay used: immunoSEQ multiplex PCR; TCRdb lists only in-frame clones, some missing. Its clone listing holds tens of thousands of clones. Study-wide results and limits: In a later analysis, the majority of CMV-associated beta chains seemingly showed HLA restriction. For most subjects, TCR beta sequences were reported to predict HLA-A and HLA-B alleles with accuracy.

The CDR3 is 13 residues long. Germline V CDR1 and CDR2: SQVTM, ANQGSEA. Trimming took 6 bases from V and 4 from J; bases not matched to a gene: 3. The sequence was collected from a woman aged 40-49 years in good health and CMV-seropositive. Specimen: PBMCs. The chain has TRBV29-1 and TRBJ1-1; 12 nucleotides line up with TRBD1. The CDR3 DNA follows: TGCAGCGTAGCGGGACAGGGGGCCACTGAAGCTTTCTTT. Translating it yields CSVAGQGATEAFF.